The 29 T cell receptor beta chains below were found in one sample sequenced in a study of tumour-infiltrating T cells in Burkitt lymphoma. Sequencing was performed with immunoSEQ multiplex PCR; in TCRdb, only in-frame clones are kept and a portion is missing. The table has about 50,000 clones, more than 25% seen once. Sequenced input: tumor tissue. These receptors were collected from a human donor with Burkitt lymphoma.

The chain combines TRBV5-6 with TRBJ2-7; D might be TRBD2 (5 bases). The V gene's germline CDR1 is SGHDT and CDR2 YYEEEE. Deletions cut 5 bases from V and 6 bases from J, with 21 bases between. There are 15 residues in the CDR3. Here the CDR3 reads CASSPLRGKAVEQYF. CDR3 coding DNA: TGTGCCAGCAGTCCCCTCAGAGGGAAGGCGGTCGAGCAGTACTTC.

This clone was observed a few times. This chain links TRBV21-1 with TRBJ1-2. TRBV21-1 is flagged as a pseudogene. The CDR3 loop spans 16 amino acids. CDR3 sequence: CASSQRRHQADYGYTF. CDR3 DNA sequence: TGTGCCAGCAGTCAAAGGCGGCACCAGGCCGACTATGGCTACACCTTC.

The rearrangement uses TRBV28 and TRBJ1-6; tentatively, D is TRBD1 (5 bases). The CDR3 loop spans 14 amino acids. CDR1 is MDHEN, CDR2 SYDVKM, per germline. Trimming left V 7 bases short and J 6 bases short, with 13 bases between. DNA for the CDR3: TGTGCCAGCACCCTGTTGGGGGGTAATTCACCCCTCCACTTT. Its translation: CASTLLGGNSPLHF.

Only a few counts were recorded for this clone. The V call is TRBV7-9, the J call TRBJ2-6, with 7 bases matching TRBD1. V trimming: 3 bases; J trimming: 0 bases; junction bases outside the gene matches: 8. Per the germline V gene, CDR1 is SEHNR and CDR2 is FQNEAQ (reference sequence). The CDR3 spans 18 residues. CDR3 region: CASSLQGTVGSGANVLTF. CDR3 DNA sequence: TGTGCCAGCAGCTTGCAAGGGACAGTTGGCTCTGGGGCCAACGTCCTGACTTTC.

V gene TRBV6-1 combines with J gene TRBJ2-1; 14 bases line up with TRBD2. CDR1 and CDR2 from the germline V gene are MNHNS and SASEGT. This CDR3 region has 15 residues. Trimming removed 4 bases from V and 6 bases from J; junction bases left unmatched: 2. As DNA, the CDR3 is TGTGCCAGCAGTGCCGGGACTAGCGGGGGCAATGAGCAGTTCTTC. This sequence encodes CASSAGTSGGNEQFF.

In its sample, this clone was seen a few times. The rearrangement links TRBV21-1 to TRBJ2-5. TRBV21-1 is a documented pseudogene. The CDR3 runs to 15 residues. The CDR3 here is CASRMADTERETQYF. For the CDR3, the DNA is TGTGCCAGCAGAATGGCAGACACCGAGAGGGAGACCCAGTACTTC.

The chain carries TRBV7-9 and TRBJ1-3; D is undetermined. V dropped 5 bases and J dropped 0 bases, with 8 bases sitting between them. The CDR3 is 14 residues long. Germline V gene data show CDR1 as SEHNR and CDR2 as FQNEAQ (reference sequence). The CDR3 protein is CASSPSNSGNTIYF. CDR3 in DNA: TGTGCCAGCAGCCCCAGTAACTCTGGAAACACCATATATTTT.

V usage is TRBV5-4 and J usage is TRBJ2-3; D is tentatively TRBD1 or TRBD2 (5 bases each). The CDR3 totals 12 residues. Trimming pared 3 bases from V and 8 bases from J, leaving 10 bases between. Germline V CDR1 and CDR2: SGHNT, YYREEE (reference sequence). This CDR3 reads CASSWDGRTQYF. Here the CDR3 DNA reads TGTGCCAGCAGCTGGGACGGCCGTACGCAGTATTTT.

In nucleotides, the CDR3 is TGTGCCAGCAGCTTAGCCAGGGGGCTAGAACAGCCCCAGCATTTT. Residues: CASSLARGLEQPQHF. This rearrangement joins TRBV7-2 to TRBJ1-5, with 8 bases matching TRBD1. Germline V gene sequence: CDR1 SGHTA, CDR2 FQGNSA. V shed 0 bases, J shed 7 bases, and the junction held 5 bases outside the gene matches. The CDR3 is 15 amino acids.

The rearrangement joins TRBV7-8 to TRBJ2-7, with 14 nucleotides matching TRBD2. The CDR3 covers 18 residues. Germline V gene lookup returns CDR1 SGHVS and CDR2 FQNEAQ. The V segment lost 5 bases and the J segment 0 bases; nucleotides outside the gene matches: 9. CDR3 region: CASSLQTSGGANSYEQYF. For the CDR3, the DNA is TGTGCCAGCAGCCTTCAGACTAGCGGGGGGGCTAACTCCTACGAGCAGTACTTC.

The rearrangement uses TRBV5-1 and TRBJ1-2; D possibly corresponds to TRBD1 (5 bases). The CDR3 spans 17 residues. V was trimmed by 7 bases and J by 0 bases, leaving 22 bases between them. CDR1 SGHRS and CDR2 YFSETQ come from the germline V gene. Here the CDR3 DNA reads TGCGCCAGCGAATCCGGCGGGGCCTCTGCGACTAACTATGGCTACACCTTC. Its translation: CASESGGASATNYGYTF.

V usage is TRBV18 and J usage is TRBJ1-3; no definite D call. The germline V gene encodes CDR1 KGHSH and CDR2 LQKENI. This CDR3 region has 20 residues. Trimming left V 6 bases short and J 2 bases short, with 29 bases between. The CDR3 coding sequence is TGTGCCAGCTCGCTTAGAACCACTGTGTCCCTGGGTGCTGCTGGAAACACCATATATTTT. Translated, it gives CASSLRTTVSLGAAGNTIYF.

This clone occurred a few times. The rearrangement links TRBV7-2 to TRBJ2-5; D unresolved. With 1 base removed from V and 1 base from J, the gap between germline ends came to 7 bases. This CDR3 contains 14 residues. CDR1 is SGHTA and CDR2 is FQGNSA in the germline V gene. CDR3 nucleotide sequence: TGTGCCAGCAGCTTAGGACCGGGCCAAGAGACCCAGTACTTC. This translates into CASSLGPGQETQYF.

There are a few counts of this clone. The chain links TRBV7-9 to TRBJ2-2; D gene ambiguous. Germline V lookup: CDR1 SEHNR, CDR2 FQNEAQ (reference sequence). Trimming removed 5 bases at V and 4 bases at J, with 5 bases between. The CDR3 is 12 residues long. The CDR3 loop reads CASSLFTGELFF. For the CDR3, the DNA is TGTGCCAGCAGCCTCTTCACCGGGGAGCTGTTTTTT.

This chain joins TRBV15 and TRBJ2-7; D uncertain. The CDR3 has 14 amino acids. Deletions cut 1 base from V and 0 bases from J, with 7 bases between. CDR1 LNHNV and CDR2 YYDKDF come from the germline V gene (reference sequence). The CDR3 bases are TGTGCCACCAGCAGAGGGTATGGCTCCTACGAGCAGTACTTC. The encoded protein is CATSRGYGSYEQYF.

The chain employs TRBV5-1 and TRBJ1-1; D not certain. Germline V lookup: CDR1 SGHRS, CDR2 YFSETQ. The CDR3 sequence is 14 residues long. Trimming took 1 base from V and 0 from J, leaving 7 bases between them. The CDR3, as DNA: TGCGCCAGCAGCTTGAACGTCATGAACACTGAAGCTTTCTTT. Translated: CASSLNVMNTEAFF.

This sequence joins TRBV9 and TRBJ2-7, with D possibly being TRBD1 (6 bases). The ends were cut back, 0 bases at V and 6 bases at J, with 10 bases in the middle. The CDR3 loop spans 13 amino acids. CDR1 SGDLS and CDR2 YYNGEE come from the germline V gene. In nucleotides, the CDR3 is TGTGCCAGCAGCGTAGACAGGGACGCCGAGCAGTACTTC. It encodes CASSVDRDAEQYF. Drawing the rest from reference TRBV9 and TRBJ2-7, the complete variable domain is DSGVTQTPKHLITATGQRVTLRCSPRSGDLSVYWYQQSLDQGLQFLIQYYNGEERAKGNILERFSAQQFPDLHSELNLSSLELGDSALYFCASSVDRDAEQYFGPGTRLTVT.

This clone showed up just a few times. The chain carries TRBV25-1 and TRBJ1-4, with D possibly TRBD1 on 5 matching bases. Germline CDR1 reads MGHDK; CDR2 reads SYGVNS. The V and J ends lost 8 bases and 2 bases respectively, with 9 bases between them. The length of the CDR3 is 13 residues. CDR3 amino acids: CASRTRTNEKLFF. As DNA, the CDR3 is TGTGCCAGCCGGACACGCACTAATGAAAAACTGTTTTTT.

This clone turned up a few times. The chain combines TRBV4-1 with TRBJ2-1; D possibly uses TRBD1 or TRBD2 (5 bases each). The CDR3 runs to 14 residues. Germline V gene lookup returns CDR1 MGHRA and CDR2 YSYEKL. Trimming removed 1 base at V and 10 bases at J, with 14 bases between. The CDR3 DNA follows: TGCGCCAGCAGCCAAGCCGGGACCCACCTGGAGCAGTTCTTC. Amino acid sequence: CASSQAGTHLEQFF.

This clone was counted a few times. The chain combines TRBV27 with TRBJ1-1, with 10 bases aligning to TRBD1. J was trimmed by 4 bases and V by 2 bases; bases with no gene match: 1. The germline gives CDR1 MNHEY, CDR2 SMNVEV (reference sequence). The CDR3 contains 14 residues. The CDR3, as DNA: TGTGCCAGCAGTTTAGACAGGGGGCTCACTGAAGCTTTCTTT. This encodes CASSLDRGLTEAFF.

Comment on this clone: At one of its ends the junction is not consistent with the germline gene, which may arise from a read error. V and J are TRBV20-1 and TRBJ2-7; D gene uncertain. In germline, CDR1 is DFQATT, CDR2 SNEGSKA (reference sequence). The CDR3 is 9 amino acids. The CDR3 spells CSVGHEQYF. CDR3 nucleotides: TGTAGTGTTGGGCACGAGCAGTACTTC.

The rearrangement uses TRBV19 and TRBJ2-1; D assignment may be TRBD1 or TRBD2 (6 bases each). Germline values: CDR1 LNHDA, CDR2 SQIVND (reference sequence). Trimming shortened V by 6 bases and J by 7 bases, and 19 bases separated the two germline ends. The length of the CDR3 is 15 residues. The CDR3 loop reads CASSLQGGTGNEQFF. For the CDR3, the DNA is TGTGCCAGTAGCCTACAGGGAGGCACGGGAAATGAGCAGTTCTTC.

The chain links TRBV4-2 to TRBJ2-7; 15 bases are shared with TRBD2. The CDR3 contains 18 residues. Germline assignment: CDR1 LGHNA and CDR2 YNFKEQ. With V trimmed by 2 bases and J by 4 bases, 9 bases remained unmatched. The CDR3 DNA sequence: TGTGCCAGCAGCCAACCGGAGGGACTAGCGGGGGGTCTATACGAGCAGTACTTC. Its translation is CASSQPEGLAGGLYEQYF.

This clone was seen more than once but under ten times. The J gene is TRBJ2-7, the V gene TRBV19; tentative D call: TRBD2 (5 bases). The germline V gene encodes CDR1 LNHDA and CDR2 SQIVND (reference sequence). V was pared by 7 bases and J by 2 bases, with 12 bases between. This CDR3 region has 13 residues. The CDR3 DNA reads as TGTGCCAGTACCCCCCCCGGGACCTACGAGCAGTACTTC. This sequence encodes CASTPPGTYEQYF.

The chain couples TRBV7-6 to TRBJ2-7; D not certain. Germline loops: CDR1 SGHVS, CDR2 FNYEAQ. This CDR3 has 12 residues. The V end lost 1 base, the J end lost 6 bases, and 7 bases lay between the germline ends. The CDR3: CASSLEGGEQYF. Here the CDR3 DNA reads TGTGCCAGCAGCTTAGAAGGTGGCGAGCAGTACTTC.

This chain joins TRBV5-6 and TRBJ1-6; TRBD1 matches at 9 bases. The trim removed 0 bases at V and 8 bases at J, leaving 15 bases unmatched. The germline V gene has CDR1 SGHDT and CDR2 YYEEEE. CDR3 length: 19 amino acids. For the CDR3, the DNA is TGTGCCAGCAGCTTGGCCTTGTCGGGGACAGGGTCAAGGGATTCACCCCTCCACTTT. As protein: CASSLALSGTGSRDSPLHF.

The chain has TRBV7-2 and TRBJ2-3; D uncertain. V was clipped by 0 bases and J by 2 bases, with 9 bases between them. Germline values: CDR1 SGHTA, CDR2 FQGNSA. The CDR3 has 15 residues. The CDR3 loop is CASSLAGITTDTQYF. The CDR3 DNA reads TGTGCCAGCAGCTTAGCGGGTATAACCACAGATACGCAGTATTTT.

The CDR3 bases are TGTGCCAGCAGCGTCGAGGTGGGGGCTGGCTATGGCTACACCTTC. Amino acid sequence: CASSVEVGAGYGYTF. The chain combines TRBV5-6 with TRBJ1-2; tentative D call: TRBD1 (6 bases). The CDR3 totals 15 residues. CDR1 and CDR2 from the germline V gene are SGHDT and YYEEEE. Trimming cost V 4 bases and J 4 bases, with 17 bases left between them.

The genes are TRBV7-9 and TRBJ2-7, with D perhaps given as TRBD1 or TRBD2 (6 bases each). The length of the CDR3 is 13 residues. V dropped 9 bases and J dropped 0 bases, with 12 bases sitting between them. CDR1 and CDR2 from the germline V gene are SEHNR and FQNEAQ (reference sequence). CDR3 in amino acids: CASRGPRSYEQYF. For the CDR3, the DNA is TGTGCCAGTCGGGGGCCCCGCTCCTACGAGCAGTACTTC.